This T cell receptor (beta chain) derives from a study of glioma-infiltrating T cells. The germline gives CDR1 KGHSH, CDR2 LQKENI. Germline trimming cut 3 bases from V and 11 bases from J; bases unmatched to any gene: 13. The CDR3 consists of 16 residues. This clonotype was recorded many times. Antigen unknown. Overall study results and limits: Tissue-blood divergence was below expectation in non-neoplastic patients, above in gliomas.

TCR alpha and beta CDR3 regions were amplified from RNA using iRepertoire nested multiplex PCR. Tissue mRNA or PBMC total RNA, 100-400 ng, went into one-step reverse transcription and amplification. Each CDR3 protein is one row after TCRdb ran MiXCR on the multiplex PCR reads. The data show some 100,000 distinct CDR3 sequences, about 25% seen once. The specimen sequenced was glioma tissue, nonneoplastic brain tissue, or PBMCs (not recorded which). The chain couples TRBV18 to TRBJ1-5; 10 bases align to TRBD1. The clonotype was recovered from a human donor with low-grade glioma or glioblastoma, undergoing nonglioma brain surgery, or in good health (not recorded which). CDR3 coding DNA: TGTGCCAGCTCACCGGGGGACAGGGGATGGGAGCTATCCCAGCATTTT. Protein sequence: CASSPGDRGWELSQHF.